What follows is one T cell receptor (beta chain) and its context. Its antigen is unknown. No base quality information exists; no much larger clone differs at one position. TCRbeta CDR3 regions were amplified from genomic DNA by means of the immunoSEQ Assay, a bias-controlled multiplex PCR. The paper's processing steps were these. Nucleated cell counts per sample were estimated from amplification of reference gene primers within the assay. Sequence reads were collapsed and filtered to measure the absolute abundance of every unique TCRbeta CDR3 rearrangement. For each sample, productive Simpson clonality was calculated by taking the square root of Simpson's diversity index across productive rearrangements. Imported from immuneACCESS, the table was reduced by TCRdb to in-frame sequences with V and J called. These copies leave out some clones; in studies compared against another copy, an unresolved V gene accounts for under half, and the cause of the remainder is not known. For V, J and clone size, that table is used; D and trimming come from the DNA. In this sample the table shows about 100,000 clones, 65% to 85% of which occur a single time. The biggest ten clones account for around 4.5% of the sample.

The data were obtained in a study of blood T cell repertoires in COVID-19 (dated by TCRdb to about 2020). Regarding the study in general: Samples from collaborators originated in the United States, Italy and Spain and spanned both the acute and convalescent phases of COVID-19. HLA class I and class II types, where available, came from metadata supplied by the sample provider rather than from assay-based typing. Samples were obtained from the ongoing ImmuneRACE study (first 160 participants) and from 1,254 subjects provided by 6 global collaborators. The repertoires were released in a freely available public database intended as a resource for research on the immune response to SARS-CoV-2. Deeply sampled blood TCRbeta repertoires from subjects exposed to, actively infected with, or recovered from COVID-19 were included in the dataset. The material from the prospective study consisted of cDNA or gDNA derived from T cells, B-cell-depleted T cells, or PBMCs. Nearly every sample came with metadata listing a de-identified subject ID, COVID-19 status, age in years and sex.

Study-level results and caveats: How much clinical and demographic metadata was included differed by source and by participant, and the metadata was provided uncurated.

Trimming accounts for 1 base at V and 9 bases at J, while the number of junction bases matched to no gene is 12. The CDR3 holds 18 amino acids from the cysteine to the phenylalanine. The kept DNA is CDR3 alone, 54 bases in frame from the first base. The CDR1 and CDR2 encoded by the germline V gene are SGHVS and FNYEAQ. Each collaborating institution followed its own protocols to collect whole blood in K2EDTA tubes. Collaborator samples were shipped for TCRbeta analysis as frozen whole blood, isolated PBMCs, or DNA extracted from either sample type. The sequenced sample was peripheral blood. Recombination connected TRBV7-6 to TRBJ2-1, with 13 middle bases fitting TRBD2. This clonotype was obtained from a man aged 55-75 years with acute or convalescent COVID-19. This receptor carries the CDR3 CASSLVMVRTSGSGEQFF. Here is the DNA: TGTGCCAGCAGCTTAGTTATGGTGCGGACTAGCGGGAGCGGTGAGCAGTTCTTC.